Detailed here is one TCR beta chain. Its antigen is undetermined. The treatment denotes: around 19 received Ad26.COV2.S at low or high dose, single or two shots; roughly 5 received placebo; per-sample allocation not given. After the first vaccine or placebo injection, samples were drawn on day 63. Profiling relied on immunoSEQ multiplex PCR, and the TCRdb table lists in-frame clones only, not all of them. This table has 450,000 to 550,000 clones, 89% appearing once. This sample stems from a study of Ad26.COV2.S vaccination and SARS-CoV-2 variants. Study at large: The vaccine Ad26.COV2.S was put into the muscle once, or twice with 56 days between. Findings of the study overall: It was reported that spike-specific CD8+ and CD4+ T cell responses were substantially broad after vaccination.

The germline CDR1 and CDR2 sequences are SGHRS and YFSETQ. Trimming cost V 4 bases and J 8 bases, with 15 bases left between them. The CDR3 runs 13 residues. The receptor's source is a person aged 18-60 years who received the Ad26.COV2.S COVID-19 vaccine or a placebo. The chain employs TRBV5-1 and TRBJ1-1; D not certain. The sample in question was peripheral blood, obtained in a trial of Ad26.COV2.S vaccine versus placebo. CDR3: CASSADGTLEAFF. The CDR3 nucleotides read TGCGCCAGCAGCGCGGACGGTACGTTAGAAGCTTTCTTT.